Below, one T cell receptor (beta chain) is given with its context. Its antigen is unknown. Within one base of it there is no much larger clone, and no base qualities were kept. Genomic DNA was the input for TRB sequencing, which was run either with the immunoSEQ assay at survey resolution or with the hsTCRB kit. The authors' analysis ran thus. The immunoSEQ software handled the initial read processing, while the LymphoSeq R package was used for the repertoire analyses. For each TRB dataset, clonality was calculated as 1 minus normalized Shannon entropy, and the Gini coefficient was computed as well. Phenotypes of unsorted samples were inferred by mapping TRB sequences from sorted subsets of the recipient or donor onto the same recipient's unsorted samples. TCRdb retrieved this table from immuneACCESS and kept in-frame rearrangements only. Not all clones are present; in checked studies, unresolved V genes account for under half, and no reason is known for the remainder. That table gives V, J and clone size, and the DNA gave D and trimming. The sample contains 66,000 or so clones, roughly 93% of them found a single time. Under 3% of the sample is in the top ten clones.

As encoded in the germline V gene, CDR1 is MNHNS while CDR2 is SASEGT. The CDR3 contains 17 residues, cysteine and phenylalanine counted. The sequence is cut down to CDR3 DNA, 51 bases in frame from base 1. Compared with germline, V lacks 1 base and J lacks 0 bases; bases without a gene match: 2. Peripheral blood samples were provided by related bone marrow donors on the day of marrow donation. Peripheral blood and bone marrow mononuclear cells were isolated by Ficoll-Hypaque density centrifugation and were cryopreserved. The sample belongs to a study of T cells after posttransplantation cyclophosphamide (TCRdb year 2016). A note on the overall study: Using TRB sequencing, the study followed how the T cell repertoire reconstituted after myeloablative bone marrow transplantation in which posttransplantation cyclophosphamide served as GVHD prophylaxis. Samples from a few dozen PTCy-treated patients and 15 to 20 related bone marrow donors of those patients were subjected to antigen receptor sequencing. Blood from all 35 or so PTCy patients with 1-year posttransplant specimens was subjected to TRB sequencing. In 3 patients, up to about 3 additional blood samples taken between 2 and 5.2 years after transplant also underwent TRB sequencing, as did pretransplant blood from a handful of patients. Because TRA and TRB clonality correlated tightly in about ten samples, the subsequent TCR analyses were limited to TRB only. Public TRB sequences were compared against a database of over 3,500 sequences linked to responses to pathogens, tumor antigens, self-antigens and alloantigens.

Study-level results and caveats: Across over 40 patients, TRB clonality was highly associated with recipient CMV seropositivity and CMV reactivation, and diversity in PTCy patients was similar to diversity in CNI/methotrexate controls. The TRB repertoires of T cells infiltrating skin or the GI tract showed only limited overlap with the TRB repertoires found in blood. At 1-2 months, donor-recipient similarity was low but rose over the first year, and the later blood repertoires were often dominated by donor CD8+ memory clones.

This TCR was recovered from a woman aged 25-40 years in good health and a related stem cell transplant donor. Sequenced material: PBMCs. This chain is built from TRBV6-1 and TRBJ2-6; TRBD1 aligns with 8 central bases. CDR3 region: CASSEGTGSSGANVLTF. The DNA sequence follows: TGTGCCAGCAGTGAAGGGACAGGGAGCTCTGGGGCCAACGTCCTGACTTTC.